The 9 T cell receptor beta chains listed next were all sequenced from one sample in a study of blood T cell repertoires in COVID-19. The data were produced by immunoSEQ multiplex PCR, yet TCRdb's version contains in-frame clones alone and is incomplete. The table includes some 300,000 clones, 88% detected once. The sequenced sample consisted of peripheral blood. All receptors derive from a woman between 25 and 40 years old who had recovered from COVID-19.

The V gene is TRBV5-1, the J gene TRBJ1-4; D not resolved. Trimming pared 0 bases from V and 7 bases from J, leaving 13 bases between. The germline V gene encodes CDR1 SGHRS and CDR2 YFSETQ. The CDR3 consists of 15 residues. The CDR3 spells CASSLGGVGSEKLFF. DNA for the CDR3: TGCGCCAGCAGCTTGGGGGGAGTTGGTTCTGAAAAACTGTTTTTT.

The J gene is TRBJ2-1, the V gene TRBV19; 9 nucleotides match TRBD1. CDR1 and CDR2 (germline): LNHDA, SQIVND (reference sequence). This CDR3 is built from 13 residues. V dropped 2 bases and J dropped 9; count of bases not matched to a gene: 2. CDR3 sequence reads: CASSITGGLEQFF. CDR3 in DNA: TGTGCCAGTAGTATAACAGGGGGCCTTGAGCAGTTCTTC.

The chain couples TRBV3-1 (or the pseudogene TRBV3-2) to TRBJ1-6; D gene uncertain. The germline gives CDR1 LGHDT, CDR2 YNNKEL (reference sequence). The CDR3 spans 13 residues. V was shortened by 1 base and J by 9 bases, with 7 bases between the two germline ends. CDR3 loop: CASSQVQFSPLHF. The CDR3 DNA reads as TGTGCCAGCAGCCAAGTACAGTTTTCACCCCTCCACTTT.

The V and J genes are TRBV9 and TRBJ2-4; 15 bases match TRBD2. V lost 4 bases to trimming and J lost 8 bases; unmatched junction nucleotides: 7. The V gene's germline CDR1 is SGDLS and CDR2 YYNGEE. This CDR3 is 16 amino acids long. CDR3 amino acids: CASSPGTSGGQDIQYF. The CDR3 bases are TGTGCCAGCAGCCCTGGGACTAGCGGGGGGCAGGACATTCAGTACTTC.

The V gene is TRBV28, the J gene TRBJ1-5; D remains ambiguous. Trimming took 7 bases from V and 2 from J, leaving 15 bases between them. Germline V lookup: CDR1 MDHEN, CDR2 SYDVKM. The CDR3 runs 15 residues. CDR3 region: CASTSSGLGNQPQHF. The CDR3 nucleotides read TGTGCCAGCACCTCCTCGGGTCTGGGCAATCAGCCCCAGCATTTT.

The V gene is TRBV24-1, the J gene TRBJ1-2; weak D call: TRBD1 (5 bases). CDR1 and CDR2 from the germline V gene are KGHDR and SFDVKD. This CDR3 comprises 12 residues. V was shortened by 3 bases and J by 8 bases, with 9 bases between the two germline ends. The CDR3 sequence: CATSDPGKGYTF. The CDR3 bases are TGTGCCACCAGTGATCCAGGGAAGGGCTACACCTTC.

The V and J genes are TRBV7-9 and TRBJ1-4; 7 bases agree with TRBD1. The germline V gene has CDR1 SEHNR and CDR2 FQNEAQ (reference sequence). V dropped 5 bases and J dropped 8; count of bases not matched to a gene: 8. CDR3 size: 14 residues. Here the CDR3 DNA reads TGTGCCAGCAGCCAAGGGGGCGCTTCGGAAAAACTGTTTTTT. This gives the protein CASSQGGASEKLFF.

This chain uses TRBV11-2 with TRBJ2-5; 7 bases match TRBD1. CDR3 size: 13 residues. After removal of 2 bases from V and 7 bases from J, the junction contained 4 bases not matched to a gene. In germline, CDR1 is SGHAT, CDR2 FQNNGV. CDR3 nucleotide sequence: TGTGCCAGCAGCTTACAGGGGGTAGGGACCCAGTACTTC. Its translation: CASSLQGVGTQYF.

The J gene is TRBJ2-1, the V gene TRBV5-1; 9 bases match TRBD2. V was pared by 3 bases and J by 3 bases, with 7 bases of the junction left unmatched. Germline CDR1 reads SGHRS; CDR2 reads YFSETQ. The CDR3 is 16 amino acids. The CDR3 here is CASSSTLAGNYNEQFF. In DNA form, the CDR3 reads TGCGCCAGCAGCTCGACCCTAGCGGGGAACTACAATGAGCAGTTCTTC. Full variable domain (missing parts from reference TRBV5-1 and TRBJ2-1): KAGVTQTPRYLIKTRGQQVTLSCSPISGHRSVSWYQQTPGQGLQFLFEYFSETQRNKGNFPGRFSGRQFSNSRSEMNVSTLELGDSALYLCASSSTLAGNYNEQFFGPGTRLTVL.